Listed below are T cell receptor beta chains from one sample, sequenced in a study of early T cells in non-severe SARS-CoV-2 infection. MiXCR, applied by TCRdb to the 5' RACE reads, yields one record per CDR3 protein. The sample carries tens of thousands of distinct CDR3 sequences, 11% recorded once. Sequenced material: whole blood. These receptors originate from an adult who was a healthcare worker with PCR-confirmed SARS-CoV-2 infection or an uninfected control (not recorded which). CDR3s include the opening cysteine and the closing phenylalanine or tryptophan. The order of the fields is D gene, J gene, V gene, clone size, CDR3 protein, CDR3 DNA. D genes are given only for firm matches. Rows may omit the clone size; those that give it use once, few, many or a size class.

NA | TRBJ1-2 | TRBV28 | many | CASRRGVGGYTF | TGTGCCAGCAGGAGGGGCGTAGGCGGCTACACCTTC
TRBD2 | TRBJ2-3 | TRBV7-2 | NA | CASSWASGGATDTQYF | TGTGCCAGCAGCTGGGCTAGCGGGGGGGCCACAGATACGCAGTATTTT
NA | TRBJ2-1 | TRBV19 | NA | CASSMEGALGGDYNEQFF | TGTGCCAGTAGTATGGAGGGCGCGTTAGGGGGGGACTACAATGAGCAGTTCTTC
NA | TRBJ2-4 | TRBV12-3/TRBV12-4 | NA | CASRGSKNIQYF | TGTGCCAGCCGAGGGTCGAAAAACATTCAGTACTTC
TRBD2 | TRBJ2-3 | TRBV27 | NA | CAGSSGLAGPTLDTQYF | TGTGCCGGCAGCTCTGGACTAGCGGGCCCCACCCTGGATACGCAGTATTTT
NA | TRBJ2-4 | TRBV14 | NA | CASSQEGTAFLQYF | TGTGCCAGCAGCCAAGAAGGTACAGCCTTCCTTCAGTACTTC
NA | TRBJ2-4 | TRBV28 | NA | CASSETGNRAKNIQYF | TGTGCCAGCAGCGAAACAGGGAATCGGGCCAAAAACATTCAGTACTTC
TRBD2 | TRBJ2-7 | TRBV6-6 | few | CASGFTSGRAHEQYF | TGTGCCAGCGGCTTTACTAGCGGGAGGGCCCACGAGCAGTACTTC
NA | TRBJ1-5 | TRBV4-3 | many | CASSPSFRILDNQPQHF | TGCGCCAGCAGCCCCTCCTTTCGGATCCTTGATAATCAGCCCCAGCATTTT
TRBD2 | TRBJ2-3 | TRBV11-3 | many | CASSSGTSGYTDTQYF | TGTGCCAGCAGCTCCGGGACTAGCGGGTACACAGATACGCAGTATTTT